The 2 T cell receptor beta chains reported below all come from one sample, sequenced in a study of blood T cell repertoires in COVID-19. Sequencing was performed with immunoSEQ multiplex PCR; in TCRdb, only in-frame clones are kept and a portion is missing. There are tens of thousands of clones in the sample; 79% occur only once, and approximately 3.5% lies in the top ten. Sequencing used peripheral blood. The receptor set was obtained from a man between 60 and 75 years old with acute or convalescent COVID-19.

The chain uses TRBV5-1 and TRBJ2-7; 7 nucleotides align to TRBD1. J lost 0 bases, V lost 4 bases, and 7 bases had no gene match. Germline loops: CDR1 SGHRS, CDR2 YFSETQ. The CDR3 totals 15 residues. The CDR3 loop is CASSRDRDPSYEQYF. In nucleotides, the CDR3 is TGCGCCAGCAGCCGTGACAGGGACCCCTCCTACGAGCAGTACTTC.

The rearrangement uses TRBV6-6 and TRBJ2-5; D gene uncertain. Trimming stripped 0 bases from V and 3 bases from J, with 8 bases between. Germline lookup yields CDR1 MNHNY and CDR2 SVGAGI (reference sequence). The CDR3 sequence is 14 residues long. This CDR3 is CASSYSNEEETQYF. The CDR3 DNA sequence: TGTGCCAGCAGTTACTCGAACGAGGAAGAGACCCAGTACTTC.